Below are 3 T cell receptor beta chains sequenced from a single sample in a study of vaccination and CD4 T cells after COVID-19. TCRdb recomputed calls from the PCR reads with MiXCR, one row per CDR3 protein. Among tens of thousands of distinct CDR3 sequences listed, around three fifths were seen once. The material sequenced was CD4+ T cells from blood, taken before SARS-CoV-2 vaccination. These receptors came from a human donor who had recovered from COVID-19.

V and J are TRBV7-2 and TRBJ1-6, with no clear D. Trimming removed 5 bases from V and 10 bases from J, with 12 bases in between. Looked up from germline, CDR1 is SGHTA and CDR2 is FQGNSA. The CDR3 totals 13 residues. CDR3 DNA sequence: TGTGCCAGCAGCCGATCCCTCGAGTCACCCCTCCACTTT. It yields the protein CASSRSLESPLHF.

The rearrangement links TRBV19 to TRBJ1-5; D not resolved. This CDR3 comprises 14 residues. V was cut by 0 bases and J by 9 bases, with 12 bases left in between. The germline V gene encodes CDR1 LNHDA and CDR2 SQIVND (reference sequence). The CDR3 protein is CASSIENGSPPQHF. The CDR3 region has the DNA TGTGCCAGTAGTATAGAAAACGGTTCCCCGCCCCAGCATTTT.

This clonotype was detected only a few times. V and J are TRBV20-1 and TRBJ2-7, with TRBD2 identical over 15 bases. Per germline, CDR1 DFQATT and CDR2 SNEGSKA (reference sequence). The CDR3 sequence is 18 residues long. V lost 7 bases to trimming and J lost 5 bases; unmatched junction nucleotides: 18. The CDR3 DNA sequence: TGCAGTGTCAAAAGAGATTACGGACTAGCGGGGGGGACCGACGAGCAGTACTTC. Protein: CSVKRDYGLAGGTDEQYF.